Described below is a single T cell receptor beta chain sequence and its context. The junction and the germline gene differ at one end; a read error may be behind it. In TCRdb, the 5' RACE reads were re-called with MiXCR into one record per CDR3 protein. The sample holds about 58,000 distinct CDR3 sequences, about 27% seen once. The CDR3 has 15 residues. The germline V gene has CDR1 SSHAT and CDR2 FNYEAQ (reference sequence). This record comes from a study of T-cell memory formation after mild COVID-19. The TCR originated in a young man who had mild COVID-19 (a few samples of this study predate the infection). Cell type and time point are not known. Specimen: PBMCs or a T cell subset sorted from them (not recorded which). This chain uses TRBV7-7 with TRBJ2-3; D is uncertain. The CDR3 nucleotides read TGTGCTAGCAGCTTAGGATTGCGGCAGACGGATACGCAGTATTTT. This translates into CASSLGLRQTDTQYF. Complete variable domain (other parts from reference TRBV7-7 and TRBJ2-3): GAGVSQSPRYKVTKRGQDVTLRCDPISSHATLYWYQQALGQGPEFLTYFNYEAQPDKSGLPSDRFSAERPEGSISTLTIQRTEQRDSAMYRCASSLGLRQTDTQYFGPGTRLTVL.